Listed below are T cell receptor beta chains from one sample, sequenced in a study of blood T cells in healthy people across ages. TCRdb re-called the 5' RACE reads with MiXCR, one entry per CDR3 protein. The table includes about 1.5 million distinct CDR3 sequences, less than 45% detected once. The source material was blood. The receptors derive from a woman aged 18-35 years in good health. Both conserved end residues are part of each CDR3. D genes are given only for firm matches. Clone sizes are given selectively: once, few, many, or a class where the clone is expanded.

CDR3 protein: CSVEVQLNTEAFF; CDR3 DNA: TGCAGCGTTGAAGTCCAGCTGAACACTGAAGCTTTCTTT; V gene: TRBV29-1; J gene: TRBJ1-1; clone size: few; D gene: -
CDR3 protein: CASINRVSSYNEQFF; CDR3 DNA: TGTGCCAGCATCAACAGGGTAAGCTCCTACAATGAGCAGTTCTTC; V gene: TRBV6-2/TRBV6-3; J gene: TRBJ2-1; clone size: few; D gene: -
CDR3 protein: CASGPTLGGNGYGYTF; CDR3 DNA: TGCGCCAGCGGCCCCACCCTAGGGGGCAATGGCTATGGCTACACCTTC; V gene: TRBV4-1; J gene: TRBJ1-2; clone size: -; D gene: TRBD1
CDR3 protein: CASNHRYEQFF; CDR3 DNA: TGTGCCAGCAATCACCGCTACGAGCAGTTCTTC; V gene: TRBV12-3/TRBV12-4; J gene: TRBJ2-1; clone size: -; D gene: -
CDR3 protein: CASSVGQVQDTQYF; CDR3 DNA: TGTGCCAGCAGTGTGGGGCAGGTTCAGGATACGCAGTATTTT; V gene: TRBV12-3/TRBV12-4; J gene: TRBJ2-3; clone size: -; D gene: -
CDR3 protein: CASNDRGKNIQYF; CDR3 DNA: TGTGCCAGCAATGACAGGGGAAAAAACATTCAGTACTTC; V gene: TRBV12-3/TRBV12-4; J gene: TRBJ2-4; clone size: -; D gene: TRBD1
CDR3 protein: CASSLPGTEAFF; CDR3 DNA: TGTGCCAGCAGTTTACCTGGGACTGAAGCTTTCTTT; V gene: TRBV12-3/TRBV12-4; J gene: TRBJ1-1; clone size: many; D gene: -
CDR3 protein: CSVVGLFYNEQFF; CDR3 DNA: TGCAGCGTTGTGGGACTATTCTACAATGAGCAGTTCTTC; V gene: TRBV29-1; J gene: TRBJ2-1; clone size: -; D gene: TRBD2
CDR3 protein: CASSSAGGVNEQYF; CDR3 DNA: TGTGCCAGCAGTTCGGCAGGGGGGGTCAATGAGCAGTACTTC; V gene: TRBV6-2/TRBV6-3; J gene: TRBJ2-5; clone size: -; D gene: -
CDR3 protein: CSAGKGTDSNQPQHF; CDR3 DNA: TGCAGTGCTGGAAAAGGGACAGATAGCAATCAGCCCCAGCATTTT; V gene: TRBV20-1; J gene: TRBJ1-5; clone size: few; D gene: TRBD1
CDR3 protein: CASSSRADLSTDTQYF; CDR3 DNA: TGTGCCAGCAGCTCCAGGGCAGACCTCAGCACAGATACGCAGTATTTT; V gene: TRBV11-3; J gene: TRBJ2-3; clone size: few; D gene: -
CDR3 protein: CASAGTGGASNEKLFF; CDR3 DNA: TGCGCCAGCGCGGGGACAGGGGGCGCGTCTAATGAAAAACTGTTTTTT; V gene: TRBV5-1; J gene: TRBJ1-4; clone size: -; D gene: TRBD1
CDR3 protein: CASSELAGGRDTQYF; CDR3 DNA: TGTGCCAGCAGTGAACTAGCGGGAGGGCGGGATACGCAGTATTTT; V gene: TRBV6-1; J gene: TRBJ2-3; clone size: -; D gene: TRBD2
CDR3 protein: CSVETGVEELFF; CDR3 DNA: TGCAGCGTGGAGACAGGGGTAGAGGAGCTGTTTTTT; V gene: TRBV29-1; J gene: TRBJ2-2; clone size: few; D gene: TRBD1
CDR3 protein: CASSPPAHGYTF; CDR3 DNA: TGTGCCAGCAGCCCTCCGGCGCATGGCTACACCTTC; V gene: TRBV7-2; J gene: TRBJ1-2; clone size: -; D gene: -
CDR3 protein: CSASRAQETQYF; CDR3 DNA: TGCAGTGCTAGCAGGGCCCAAGAGACCCAGTACTTC; V gene: TRBV20-1; J gene: TRBJ2-5; clone size: few; D gene: -
CDR3 protein: CASSLGQGILKYF; CDR3 DNA: TGTGCCAGCAGCTTGGGACAAGGGATCTTAAAGTACTTC; V gene: TRBV5-6; J gene: TRBJ2-5; clone size: -; D gene: -
CDR3 protein: CASSVTSGGVVDTQYF; CDR3 DNA: TGTGCCAGCAGCGTAACTAGCGGGGGGGTCGTAGATACGCAGTATTTT; V gene: TRBV9; J gene: TRBJ2-3; clone size: -; D gene: TRBD2
CDR3 protein: CASSFGGNEQYF; CDR3 DNA: TGTGCCAGCAGTTTCGGGGGCAATGAGCAGTACTTC; V gene: TRBV12-3/TRBV12-4; J gene: TRBJ2-7; clone size: many; D gene: -
CDR3 protein: CASSAYRARYNEQFF; CDR3 DNA: TGTGCCAGCAGTGCATACCGGGCCCGTTACAATGAGCAGTTCTTC; V gene: TRBV12-3/TRBV12-4; J gene: TRBJ2-1; clone size: -; D gene: -
CDR3 protein: CASSRTILAGTYEQFF; CDR3 DNA: TGTGCCAGCAGCCGAACCATTTTAGCGGGGACCTACGAGCAGTTCTTC; V gene: TRBV7-9; J gene: TRBJ2-1; clone size: -; D gene: TRBD2
CDR3 protein: CASTKTVSSYNEQFF; CDR3 DNA: TGTGCCAGCACCAAAACGGTGAGCTCCTACAATGAGCAGTTCTTC; V gene: TRBV7-2; J gene: TRBJ2-1; clone size: few; D gene: -
CDR3 protein: CASSSRTGGSAFF; CDR3 DNA: TGTGCCAGCAGCTCGAGGACAGGGGGCTCAGCTTTCTTT; V gene: TRBV2; J gene: TRBJ1-1; clone size: -; D gene: TRBD1
CDR3 protein: CATSDLGQGDIDTQYF; CDR3 DNA: TGTGCCACCAGTGATTTGGGACAGGGGGACATAGATACGCAGTATTTT; V gene: TRBV24-1; J gene: TRBJ2-3; clone size: -; D gene: TRBD1
CDR3 protein: CASSQDWGRAMNEKLFF; CDR3 DNA: TGCGCCAGCAGCCAAGATTGGGGCAGGGCGATGAATGAAAAACTGTTTTTT; V gene: TRBV4-3; J gene: TRBJ1-4; clone size: few; D gene: -
CDR3 protein: CASSEGTGIVDTQYF; CDR3 DNA: TGTGCCAGCAGTGAAGGGACAGGGATTGTTGACACGCAGTATTTT; V gene: TRBV2; J gene: TRBJ2-3; clone size: few; D gene: TRBD1
CDR3 protein: CASSGGVNEKLFF; CDR3 DNA: TGTGCCAGCAGCGGAGGGGTTAATGAAAAACTGTTTTTT; V gene: TRBV9; J gene: TRBJ1-4; clone size: -; D gene: -
CDR3 protein: CAISEAGTVENTEAFF; CDR3 DNA: TGTGCCATCAGTGAGGCGGGGACAGTAGAGAACACTGAAGCTTTCTTT; V gene: TRBV10-3; J gene: TRBJ1-1; clone size: -; D gene: TRBD1
CDR3 protein: CSVRGYLDEQYF; CDR3 DNA: TGCAGCGTGCGCGGGTATCTCGACGAGCAGTACTTC; V gene: TRBV29-1; J gene: TRBJ2-7; clone size: -; D gene: -
CDR3 protein: CASSTDTAETQYF; CDR3 DNA: TGTGCCAGCAGCACAGACACGGCGGAGACCCAGTACTTC; V gene: TRBV7-9; J gene: TRBJ2-5; clone size: few; D gene: -
CDR3 protein: CASSPRGGHEQYF; CDR3 DNA: TGTGCCAGCAGCCCCCGAGGGGGTCACGAGCAGTACTTC; V gene: TRBV3-1; J gene: TRBJ2-7; clone size: few; D gene: -
CDR3 protein: CATSWGGLNTEAFF; CDR3 DNA: TGTGCCACCAGCTGGGGGGGATTGAACACTGAAGCTTTCTTT; V gene: TRBV15; J gene: TRBJ1-1; clone size: -; D gene: -
CDR3 protein: CASSYETGKVYEQYF; CDR3 DNA: TGTGCCAGCAGTTACGAGACAGGCAAAGTCTACGAGCAGTACTTC; V gene: TRBV6-7; J gene: TRBJ2-7; clone size: few; D gene: -
CDR3 protein: CAWGAGFYNEQYF; CDR3 DNA: TGTGCCTGGGGGGCGGGGTTCTACAATGAGCAGTACTTC; V gene: TRBV30; J gene: TRBJ2-7; clone size: -; D gene: -
CDR3 protein: CASSLALVGTYEQYF; CDR3 DNA: TGTGCCAGCAGCTTAGCGCTGGTGGGAACCTACGAGCAGTACTTC; V gene: TRBV7-9; J gene: TRBJ2-7; clone size: -; D gene: -
CDR3 protein: CSARDRQAVPYEQYF; CDR3 DNA: TGCAGTGCTAGGGACCGACAGGCGGTCCCCTACGAGCAGTACTTC; V gene: TRBV20-1; J gene: TRBJ2-7; clone size: -; D gene: -
CDR3 protein: CASISPGKLNEQYF; CDR3 DNA: TGTGCCAGCATCAGCCCAGGAAAACTCAATGAGCAGTACTTC; V gene: TRBV6-2/TRBV6-3; J gene: TRBJ2-5; clone size: few; D gene: -
CDR3 protein: CSTSGTGPYNSPLHF; CDR3 DNA: TGCAGTACTAGTGGGACAGGCCCGTATAATTCACCCCTCCACTTT; V gene: TRBV20-1; J gene: TRBJ1-6; clone size: once; D gene: TRBD1
CDR3 protein: CSASPQAGETQYF; CDR3 DNA: TGCAGTGCTAGTCCCCAGGCGGGAGAGACCCAGTACTTC; V gene: TRBV20-1; J gene: TRBJ2-5; clone size: -; D gene: -
CDR3 protein: CASSLSRGGGYSYEQYF; CDR3 DNA: TGTGCCAGCAGTTTATCGAGAGGAGGCGGGTATTCCTACGAGCAGTACTTC; V gene: TRBV27; J gene: TRBJ2-7; clone size: -; D gene: -
CDR3 protein: CATHMTGGYTEAFF; CDR3 DNA: TGTGCCACCCATATGACAGGGGGCTACACTGAAGCTTTCTTT; V gene: TRBV13; J gene: TRBJ1-1; clone size: -; D gene: TRBD1
CDR3 protein: CASSFNMEIYTF; CDR3 DNA: TGTGCCAGCAGCTTTAATATGGAGATCTACACCTTC; V gene: TRBV5-5; J gene: TRBJ1-2; clone size: few; D gene: -
CDR3 protein: CASSLAGQLSGANVLTF; CDR3 DNA: TGCGCCAGCAGCTTGGCCGGACAACTCTCTGGGGCCAACGTCCTGACTTTC; V gene: TRBV5-1; J gene: TRBJ2-6; clone size: -; D gene: -
CDR3 protein: CSAARGATNEKLFF; CDR3 DNA: TGCAGTGCTGCCCGGGGTGCAACTAATGAAAAACTGTTTTTT; V gene: TRBV20-1; J gene: TRBJ1-4; clone size: -; D gene: -
CDR3 protein: CSVWDRVGETQYF; CDR3 DNA: TGCAGCGTTTGGGACAGGGTGGGAGAGACCCAGTACTTC; V gene: TRBV29-1; J gene: TRBJ2-5; clone size: -; D gene: TRBD1
CDR3 protein: CASSLSGVKDTQYF; CDR3 DNA: TGCGCCAGCAGCTTGAGCGGGGTCAAAGATACGCAGTATTTT; V gene: TRBV5-1; J gene: TRBJ2-3; clone size: few; D gene: TRBD2
CDR3 protein: CSARDRGGAHGEQYF; CDR3 DNA: TGCAGTGCTAGAGATCGTGGGGGGGCGCACGGCGAGCAGTACTTC; V gene: TRBV20-1; J gene: TRBJ2-7; clone size: few; D gene: -
CDR3 protein: CASSRERGGRDEQFF; CDR3 DNA: TGTGCCAGCAGTAGGGAGCGGGGGGGCCGAGATGAGCAGTTCTTC; V gene: TRBV6-1; J gene: TRBJ2-1; clone size: few; D gene: TRBD2
CDR3 protein: CASSLGHQRLSTDTQYF; CDR3 DNA: TGTGCCAGCAGCTTGGGCCATCAGCGATTAAGCACAGATACGCAGTATTTT; V gene: TRBV7-2; J gene: TRBJ2-3; clone size: few; D gene: -
CDR3 protein: CASSQQGEGQPQHF; CDR3 DNA: TGTGCCAGCAGCCAACAGGGGGAAGGCCAGCCCCAGCATTTT; V gene: TRBV27; J gene: TRBJ1-5; clone size: -; D gene: TRBD1
CDR3 protein: CASSLDARGTDTQYF; CDR3 DNA: TGTGCCAGCAGCTTAGATGCCAGGGGCACAGATACGCAGTATTTT; V gene: TRBV7-3; J gene: TRBJ2-3; clone size: -; D gene: -
CDR3 protein: CASRQGALFTEAFF; CDR3 DNA: TGTGCCAGCAGACAGGGGGCCCTTTTCACTGAAGCTTTCTTT; V gene: TRBV6-9; J gene: TRBJ1-1; clone size: -; D gene: TRBD1
CDR3 protein: CASSLGQNVYGNTIYF; CDR3 DNA: TGTGCCAGCAGCTTAGGGCAGAACGTGTATGGAAACACCATATATTTT; V gene: TRBV11-2; J gene: TRBJ1-3; clone size: -; D gene: -
CDR3 protein: CASSEGKGQRYGYTF; CDR3 DNA: TGTGCCAGCAGTGAAGGAAAGGGGCAAAGGTATGGCTACACCTTC; V gene: TRBV2; J gene: TRBJ1-2; clone size: few; D gene: -